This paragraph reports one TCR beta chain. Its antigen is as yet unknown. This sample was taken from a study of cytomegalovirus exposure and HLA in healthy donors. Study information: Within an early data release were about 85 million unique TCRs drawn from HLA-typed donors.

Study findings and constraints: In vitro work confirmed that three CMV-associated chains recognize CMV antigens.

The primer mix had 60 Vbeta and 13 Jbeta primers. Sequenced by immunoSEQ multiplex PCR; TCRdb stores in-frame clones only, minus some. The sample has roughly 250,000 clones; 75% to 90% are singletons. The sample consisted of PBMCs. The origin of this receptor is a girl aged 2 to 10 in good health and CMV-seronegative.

The CDR3 nucleotides are TGTGCCAGTAGTACCGGGACAGGGGGTTTTTTGTTCGGAGCTTTCTTT. Encoded protein: CASSTGTGGFLFGAFF. This sequence joins TRBV19 and TRBJ1-1; 11 bases line up with TRBD1. CDR3 length: 16 amino acids. V trimming: 4 bases; J trimming: 10 bases; junction bases outside the gene matches: 14. Per the germline V gene, CDR1 is LNHDA and CDR2 is SQIVND (reference sequence).